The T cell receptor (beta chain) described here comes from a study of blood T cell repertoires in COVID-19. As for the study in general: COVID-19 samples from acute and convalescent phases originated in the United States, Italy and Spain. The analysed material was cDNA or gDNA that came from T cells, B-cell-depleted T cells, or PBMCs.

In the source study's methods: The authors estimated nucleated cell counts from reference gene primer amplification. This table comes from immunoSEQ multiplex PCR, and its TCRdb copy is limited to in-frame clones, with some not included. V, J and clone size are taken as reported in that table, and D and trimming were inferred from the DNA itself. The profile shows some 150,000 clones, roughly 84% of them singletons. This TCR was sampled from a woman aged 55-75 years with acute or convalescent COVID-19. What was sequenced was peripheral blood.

CDR3 region: CASSSVPVEQFF. CDR3 coding DNA: TGTGCCAGCAGCTCTGTCCCGGTTGAGCAGTTCTTC. V and J are TRBV5-6 and TRBJ2-1; D is ambiguous. From germline, CDR1 is SGHDT and CDR2 YYEEEE. Trimming left V 3 bases short and J 9 bases short, with 10 bases between. CDR3 length: 12 amino acids.